These 10 T cell receptor beta chains were sequenced from one sample in a study of shared clonotypes between healthy human individuals. The naive CD8 fraction comprised CD45RO-negative cells positively selected for CCR7 and excluded terminally differentiated effector memory CD45RA+ cells. Here immunoSEQ multiplex PCR was the method, and the copy in TCRdb shows in-frame clones only, minus some. The sample consists of roughly 2.1 million clones, 93% of them appearing once. Sequencing used naive CD8+ T cells from PBMCs. These receptors were taken from a man in his late teens or twenties in good health. Some clones in this sample may be carry-over from other donors' samples.

The chain joins TRBV9 to TRBJ1-2; 7 bases map to TRBD1. CDR3 length: 13 residues. V was clipped by 5 bases and J by 4 bases; unmatched bases: 5. Germline V gene sequence: CDR1 SGDLS, CDR2 YYNGEE. CDR3 sequence (DNA): TGTGCCAGCAGGGACCGGGACAGCTATGGCTACACCTTC. Its protein is CASRDRDSYGYTF.

The V call is TRBV7-8, the J call TRBJ2-7, with a tentative D call TRBD2 (6 bases). The CDR3 extends over 14 amino acids. Trimming took off 3 bases at V and 6 bases at J, with 15 bases between the two ends. CDR1 is SGHVS, CDR2 FQNEAQ, per germline. The CDR3 coding sequence is TGTGCCAGCAGCTTTAGCGGAGGCCTTAGCGAGCAGTACTTC. It encodes CASSFSGGLSEQYF.

This rearrangement joins TRBV28 to TRBJ2-1, with D perhaps matching TRBD2 (5 bases). The CDR3 is 15 residues long. Germline V CDR1 and CDR2: MDHEN, SYDVKM. V was cut by 7 bases and J by 1 base, with 14 bases left in between. The CDR3 reads CASIGWENSYNEQFF. The CDR3 DNA sequence: TGTGCCAGCATTGGTTGGGAGAATTCCTACAATGAGCAGTTCTTC.

The chain has TRBV29-1 and TRBJ2-1, with TRBD2 identical over 13 bases. V was clipped by 7 bases and J by 2 bases; unmatched bases: 8. The CDR3 is 16 residues long. CDR1 is SQVTM, CDR2 ANQGSEA, per germline. CDR3 nucleotide sequence: TGCAGCGCCACTGTACTAGCGGGAGGGACCTACAATGAGCAGTTCTTC. Translation gives CSATVLAGGTYNEQFF.

This clone occurred once. In the same sample, other DNA sequences code for this CDR3. This chain links TRBV11-2 with TRBJ2-7; D may match TRBD1 or TRBD2 (5 bases each). CDR1 is SGHAT, CDR2 FQNNGV, per germline. V was cut by 3 bases and J by 2 bases, with 8 bases left in between. This CDR3 has 13 residues. This chain's CDR3 is CASSLGRTYEQYF. CDR3 nucleotide sequence: TGTGCCAGCAGCTTGGGACGGACCTACGAGCAGTACTTC.

The chain employs TRBV7-9 and TRBJ2-2; TRBD1 matches 12 bases. The CDR3 spans 16 residues. In germline, CDR1 is SEHNR, CDR2 FQNEAQ (reference sequence). Trimming removed 2 bases from V and 6 bases from J; junction bases left unmatched: 4. CDR3 sequence: CASSLPGQGASGELFF. The CDR3 DNA reads TGTGCCAGCAGCTTACCGGGACAGGGGGCGTCCGGGGAGCTGTTTTTT.

This chain joins TRBV6-6 and TRBJ2-1; possible D gene TRBD2, 5 bases. The CDR3 contains 12 residues. Germline loops: CDR1 MNHNY, CDR2 SVGAGI (reference sequence). V gave up 2 bases and J gave up 10 bases, with 9 bases separating them. This CDR3 is CASSYDAGEQFF. The DNA for the CDR3 is TGTGCCAGCAGTTACGATGCGGGCGAGCAGTTCTTC.

The genes are TRBV6-1 and TRBJ1-1; the D gene is possibly TRBD1 (5 bases). CDR1 and CDR2 from the germline V gene are MNHNS and SASEGT. Trimming shortened V by 6 bases and J by 8 bases, and 13 bases separated the two germline ends. The CDR3 totals 12 residues. This chain's CDR3 is CASRITGPEAFF. The CDR3 DNA follows: TGTGCCAGCAGGATTACAGGACCCGAAGCTTTCTTT.

V is TRBV11-2 and J is TRBJ2-1; D uncertain. Trimming cost V 5 bases and J 6 bases, with 14 bases left between them. This CDR3 comprises 14 residues. In germline, CDR1 is SGHAT, CDR2 FQNNGV. The CDR3 is CASSPFFGSNEQFF. The CDR3 region has the DNA TGTGCCAGCAGCCCCTTTTTTGGCAGCAATGAGCAGTTCTTC.

This clone was recorded a few times. This chain uses TRBV10-3 with TRBJ1-5; D is uncertain. The ends were cut back, 6 bases at V and 9 bases at J, with 12 bases in the middle. Looked up from germline, CDR1 is ENHRY and CDR2 is SYGVKD. The CDR3 has 12 residues. This chain's CDR3 is CAIRTGSGPQHF. The CDR3 DNA follows: TGTGCCATCAGAACCGGATCGGGGCCCCAGCATTTT.